The following is a T cell receptor (beta chain) sequence with its context. How the authors handled the data: Reference gene primer amplification in the assay estimated nucleated cell counts. Assay: immunoSEQ multiplex PCR; the TCRdb copy retains only in-frame clones and omits some. The DNA gave D and trimming, while V, J and clone size come from that table. The sample yields 20,000 to 30,000 clones, 85% to 90% seen once. The sample originates from a study of blood T cell repertoires in COVID-19. Study details: Samples came from the United States, Italy and Spain, spanning acute and convalescent COVID-19. The analysed material was cDNA or gDNA that came from T cells, B-cell-depleted T cells, or PBMCs.

Looked up from germline, CDR1 is KGHSH and CDR2 is LQKENI. Trimming took 6 bases from V and 1 from J, leaving 12 bases between them. The length of the CDR3 is 14 residues. The receptor was isolated from a woman of 80 years or more with acute or convalescent COVID-19. Sample: peripheral blood. V is TRBV18 and J is TRBJ1-2; weak D call: TRBD1 (5 bases). CDR3 DNA sequence: TGTGCCAGCTCCCCTGCGCAGGGTAACTATGGCTACACCTTC. This gives the protein CASSPAQGNYGYTF. Drawing the rest from reference TRBV18 and TRBJ1-2, the complete variable domain is NAGVMQNPRHLVRRRGQEARLRCSPMKGHSHVYWYRQLPEEGLKFMVYLQKENIIDESGMPKERFSAEFPKEGPSILRIQQVVRGDSAAYFCASSPAQGNYGYTFGSGTRLTVV.